A single sample gave rise to the 15 T cell receptor beta chains below, sequenced in a study of cytomegalovirus exposure and HLA in healthy donors (dated by TCRdb to the late 2010s). The protocol used for the library was the immunoSEQ multiplex PCR assay. The multiplex PCR relied on a mix of 60 forward primers for TCR Vbeta segments and 13 reverse primers for TCR Jbeta segments. TCRdb took this table from immuneACCESS and kept in-frame rearrangements with V and J called. Such tables lack part of the clones; where checked against another copy, unresolved V genes explain under half of the gap, and the rest is unexplained. Here the sample has 90,000 to 100,000 clones; roughly a tenth occur a single time. The biggest ten clones account for 5.1% of the sample. The sequenced sample consisted of PBMCs. All receptors come from a middle-aged man in good health and CMV-seropositive.

This chain uses TRBV6-1 with TRBJ2-5; 10 bases are shared with TRBD2. Near its end, the DNA agrees better with TRBJ2-7, so the J call may be wrong. This CDR3 spans 15 amino acids. Germline CDR1 is MNHNS and CDR2 is SASEGT. Here the CDR3 reads CASSEAGLAYYEQYF. The CDR3 DNA follows: TGTGCCAGCAGTGAGGCGGGACTAGCGTATTACGAGCAGTACTTC.

This clone came up a few times. This chain connects TRBV5-1 to TRBJ2-7; TRBD1 aligns across 10 bases. This CDR3 contains 17 residues. The ends lost 4 bases at V and 2 bases at J; junction bases unmatched: 12. Germline V gene data show CDR1 as SGHRS and CDR2 as YFSETQ. For the CDR3, the DNA is TGCGCCAGCAGCCAGGGGACAGGGGACCTCCCCCCCTACGAGCAGTACTTC. The encoded protein is CASSQGTGDLPPYEQYF.

This rearrangement joins TRBV2 to TRBJ2-7; D call uncertain. Germline V CDR1 and CDR2: SNHLY, FYNNEI. Trimming left V 5 bases short and J 3 bases short, with 5 bases between. The CDR3 is 11 residues long. The CDR3 reads CASSIDYEQYF. The CDR3 nucleotides are TGTGCCAGCAGTATAGACTACGAGCAGTACTTC.

The gene calls are TRBV6-5 and TRBJ1-2; D perhaps matches TRBD1 (5 bases). CDR3 length: 15 residues. V was shortened by 4 bases and J by 4 bases, with 16 bases between the two germline ends. Looked up from germline, CDR1 is MNHEY and CDR2 is SVGAGI. CDR3 loop: CASSSGPPGAYGYTF. The DNA of the CDR3 is TGTGCCAGCAGTTCAGGGCCCCCGGGAGCCTATGGCTACACCTTC.

V usage is TRBV4-3 and J usage is TRBJ2-2; possible D gene TRBD2, 5 bases. The CDR3 totals 19 residues. Trimming removed 0 bases at V and 3 bases at J, with 20 bases between. The V gene's germline CDR1 is LGHNA and CDR2 YSLEER. The CDR3 nucleotides read TGCGCCAGCAGCCAAGATCGTAGCGTGGGTGGAACGGACACCGGGGAGCTGTTTTTT. This codes for CASSQDRSVGGTDTGELFF.

This chain links TRBV7-9 with TRBJ1-2; TRBD1 matches at 7 bases. The CDR3 loop spans 15 amino acids. The germline V gene has CDR1 SEHNR and CDR2 FQNEAQ (reference sequence). Unmatched junction bases numbered 5, after V lost 4 bases and J lost 0 bases. The CDR3 region is CASSSLTGSNYGYTF. The CDR3 bases are TGTGCCAGCAGCTCTTTGACAGGGTCTAACTATGGCTACACCTTC.

This clone was picked up a small number of times. This chain uses TRBV5-1 with TRBJ2-7, with 9 bases aligning to TRBD2. Germline CDR1 is SGHRS and CDR2 is YFSETQ. Germline trimming cut 0 bases from V and 7 bases from J; bases unmatched to any gene: 8. The CDR3 consists of 15 residues. The CDR3 coding sequence is TGCGCCAGCAGCTTGGTGCGGGAGGGCCCGGGGGAGCAGTACTTC. This encodes CASSLVREGPGEQYF. Based on the CDR3 plus reference TRBV5-1 and TRBJ2-7, the full variable domain is KAGVTQTPRYLIKTRGQQVTLSCSPISGHRSVSWYQQTPGQGLQFLFEYFSETQRNKGNFPGRFSGRQFSNSRSEMNVSTLELGDSALYLCASSLVREGPGEQYFGPGTRLTVT.

This clone has just a few counts. This chain joins TRBV5-1 and TRBJ1-1, with D hard to call. Trimming stripped 0 bases from V and 2 bases from J, with 11 bases between. CDR3 length equals 15 residues. The germline gives CDR1 SGHRS, CDR2 YFSETQ. The CDR3 nucleotides read TGCGCCAGCAGCTTGGGTGAGGGAGTCAACACTGAAGCTTTCTTT. This sequence encodes CASSLGEGVNTEAFF. The full variable domain, with the rest looked up from reference TRBV5-1 and TRBJ1-1, is KAGVTQTPRYLIKTRGQQVTLSCSPISGHRSVSWYQQTPGQGLQFLFEYFSETQRNKGNFPGRFSGRQFSNSRSEMNVSTLELGDSALYLCASSLGEGVNTEAFFGQGTRLTVV.

The V gene is TRBV15, the J gene TRBJ2-5; no definite D call. The J call is uncertain, as TRBJ2-7 better fits the DNA end. The germline V gene has CDR1 LNHNV and CDR2 YYDKDF (reference sequence). The CDR3 totals 13 residues. The CDR3 DNA reads TGTGCCACCAGGTCCGGCGGCTCCTACGAGCAGTACTTC. Protein product: CATRSGGSYEQYF.

V gene TRBV28 combines with J gene TRBJ1-1, with D tentatively TRBD1 (5 bases). CDR3 length equals 15 residues. Germline V gene sequence: CDR1 MDHEN, CDR2 SYDVKM. Trimming removed 2 bases from V and 3 bases from J, with 13 bases in between. The CDR3 loop is CASSLLQGSDTEAFF. The CDR3 coding sequence is TGTGCCAGCAGTTTACTGCAGGGATCGGACACTGAAGCTTTCTTT.

The V and J genes are TRBV6-6 and TRBJ1-2; D gene unclear. There are 13 residues in the CDR3. V lost 4 bases, J lost 3 bases, and 9 bases lay in between. Germline assignment: CDR1 MNHNY and CDR2 SVGAGI (reference sequence). The CDR3 sequence: CASSFLRDYGYTF. The CDR3 DNA follows: TGTGCCAGCAGTTTCCTCCGGGACTATGGCTACACCTTC.

V is TRBV27 and J is TRBJ1-1; maybe TRBD1 (5 bases). Trimming removed 8 bases at V and 1 base at J, with 20 bases between. Per the germline V gene, CDR1 is MNHEY and CDR2 is SMNVEV (reference sequence). The CDR3 spans 16 residues. CDR3 in amino acids: CASGTRGGHQNTEAFF. Written as DNA, the CDR3 is TGTGCCAGCGGAACAAGGGGCGGACATCAGAACACTGAAGCTTTCTTT.

This clone was seen a handful of times. CDR3 amino acids: CASSLFPGQGRAFF. For the CDR3, the DNA is TGTGCCAGCAGTTTATTTCCAGGACAGGGGCGGGCTTTCTTT. The V gene is TRBV27, the J gene TRBJ1-1; 9 bases align to TRBD1. Germline assignment: CDR1 MNHEY and CDR2 SMNVEV (reference sequence). Trimming at V came to 1 base and at J to 11 bases, leaving 8 bases not matched to a gene. The CDR3 spans 14 residues.

This clone has more than one count but fewer than ten. Compared with germline, one end of the junction differs, possibly owing to a read error. The rearrangement links TRBV7-7 to TRBJ2-7; D may be TRBD2 (6 bases). CDR1 is SSHAT, CDR2 FNYEAQ, per germline (reference sequence). There are 15 residues in the CDR3. CDR3 bases: TGTGCTAGCAGCTTAGGGGCGGGGAGCTCCTACGAGCAGTACTTC. The encoded protein is CASSLGAGSSYEQYF.

This rearrangement joins TRBV15 to TRBJ2-7, with 8 bases lining up with TRBD2. Unmatched junction bases numbered 9, after V lost 0 bases and J lost 2 bases. The CDR3 spans 17 residues. Germline CDR1 reads LNHNV; CDR2 reads YYDKDF (reference sequence). The CDR3 sequence: CATSRDPVAGRPYEQYF. The CDR3 nucleotides are TGTGCCACCAGCAGAGATCCGGTAGCGGGGCGGCCCTACGAGCAGTACTTC.